These 7 T cell receptor beta chains were sequenced from one sample in a study of blood T cell repertoires in COVID-19. TCRdb keeps only in-frame clones here, not all; method: immunoSEQ multiplex PCR. The sample yields 50,000 to 70,000 clones, approximately 90% seen once. The sample was peripheral blood. The receptors come from a woman older than 75 with active COVID-19.

The chain employs TRBV25-1 and TRBJ2-7; tentatively, D is TRBD2 (6 bases). The germline CDR1 and CDR2 sequences are MGHDK and SYGVNS. The V end lost 4 bases, the J end lost 5 bases, and 12 bases lay between the germline ends. The CDR3 is made up of 13 amino acids. CDR3 region: CASSGGAGHEQYV. CDR3 in DNA: TGTGCCAGCAGTGGAGGGGCGGGACACGAGCAGTACGTC.

The J gene is TRBJ2-2, the V gene TRBV2; TRBD1 matches at 7 bases. The CDR3 loop spans 15 amino acids. Germline CDR1 is SNHLY and CDR2 is FYNNEI. Trimming cost V 5 bases and J 0 bases; bases outside gene matches: 3. The DNA for the CDR3 is TGTGCCAGCAGTAAGGACAGGTCGAACACCGGGGAGCTGTTTTTT. This sequence encodes CASSKDRSNTGELFF.

The CDR3: CASSLEVGGPETQYF. The CDR3 nucleotides are TGTGCCAGCAGCTTAGAGGTGGGAGGGCCAGAGACCCAGTACTTC. The gene calls are TRBV7-9 and TRBJ2-5; 7 bases fit TRBD2. This CDR3 is 15 amino acids long. The junction had 6 bases not matched to a gene; V was cut back by 1 base and J by 4 bases. The germline CDR1 and CDR2 sequences are SEHNR and FQNEAQ (reference sequence).

This clone appeared once. This chain connects TRBV19 to TRBJ1-5; D gene uncertain. The CDR3 runs 15 residues. V lost 9 bases and J lost 2, with 17 bases in between. CDR1 is LNHDA, CDR2 SQIVND, per germline (reference sequence). CDR3 in DNA: TGTGCCAGCGTAGACGGAGGTGGGGGCAATCAGCCCCAGCATTTT. Translating gives CASVDGGGGNQPQHF.

V usage is TRBV5-4 and J usage is TRBJ2-1, with 8 bases matching TRBD2. V was pared by 5 bases and J by 0 bases, with 4 bases of the junction left unmatched. The CDR3 has 15 amino acids. Looked up from germline, CDR1 is SGHNT and CDR2 is YYREEE (reference sequence). The DNA of the CDR3 is TGTGCCAGCAGGGTCGGGGGGGGCTCCTACAATGAGCAGTTCTTC. Amino acids: CASRVGGGSYNEQFF.

The chain combines TRBV7-2 with TRBJ2-3, with unresolved D. This CDR3 region has 14 residues. The V end was cut by 5 bases, the J end by 2 bases, with 11 bases between. Germline CDR1 SGHTA, CDR2 FQGNSA. CDR3 DNA: TGTGCCAGCAGCGGTCTAACAGCCACAGATACGCAGTATTTT. It specifies CASSGLTATDTQYF.

This chain uses TRBV7-2 with TRBJ1-6; 8 positions agree with TRBD1. V lost 5 bases and J lost 8; bases outside the gene matches: 5. This CDR3 contains 14 residues. Germline CDR1 is SGHTA and CDR2 is FQGNSA. CDR3 bases: TGTGCCAGCAGCCCAGGGACAGGATATTCACCCCTCCACTTT. Protein: CASSPGTGYSPLHF. The full variable domain, in which reference TRBV7-2 and TRBJ1-6 provide the parts outside the CDR3, is GAGVSQSPSNKVTEKGKDVELRCDPISGHTALYWYRQSLGQGLEFLIYFQGNSAPDKSGLPSDRFSAERTGGSVSTLTIQRTQQEDSAVYLCASSPGTGYSPLHFGNGTRLTVT.